The present T cell receptor (beta chain) was sequenced within a study of blood T cell repertoires in COVID-19 (dated by TCRdb to the early 2020s). Describing the broader study: Samples covering the acute and convalescent phases of COVID-19 were provided by collaborators in the United States, Italy and Spain. Where available, HLA class I and class II types were taken from metadata supplied by the sample provider and were not determined by assay-based typing. Nearly every sample came with metadata listing a de-identified subject ID, COVID-19 status, age in years and sex. The samples were drawn from the first 160 participants of the ongoing ImmuneRACE study and from 1,254 subjects provided by 6 global collaborators. Subjects who had been exposed to COVID-19, were actively infected with it, or had recovered from it provided the deeply sampled blood TCRbeta repertoires that made up the dataset. A freely available public database, intended as a resource for researchers studying the immune response to SARS-CoV-2, is where the repertoires were released. The prospective study material was composed of cDNA or gDNA derived from T cells, B-cell-depleted T cells, or PBMCs. Here is what the overall study found, with its caveats: The amount of clinical and demographic metadata varied by source and participant and was provided uncurated.

In the prospective study, participants were about 18 to 100 years old, resided in about two dozen geographic areas of the United States, and were enrolled through a virtual design. In the prospective study, participants were assigned to cohorts based on the clinical history participants reported in a screening survey and a study questionnaire. Recovered participants in ImmuneRACE Cohort 3 were defined by two consecutive negative NP/OP PCR tests, clearance by a healthcare professional, or resolution of symptoms. Mobile phlebotomists in the prospective study collected whole blood, serum and a nasopharyngeal or oropharyngeal swab from every participant. Prospective study participants could optionally give additional blood draws and questionnaires over a roughly 2-month period. Blood samples from the prospective study were shipped frozen or at room temperature prior to DNA extraction. Note on this clone: The clone's antigen remains unknown. The input lacks base qualities; no much larger clone sits a single base away.

V is shortened by 6 bases, J by 0 bases, and the region joining them spans 18 bases. From the germline V gene, CDR1 is MDHEN and CDR2 is SYDVKM. The CDR3 runs 17 residues from the cysteine to the phenylalanine. The only DNA kept is the CDR3, 51 bases in frame from the first base. TCRbeta CDR3 regions were amplified from genomic DNA using the immunoSEQ Assay, a bias-controlled multiplex PCR. The source study handled its data this way. The number of nucleated cells in each sample was estimated by amplification of reference gene primers within the assay. To quantify the absolute abundance of each unique TCRbeta CDR3 rearrangement, sequence reads were collapsed and filtered. For each sample, productive Simpson clonality was calculated as the square root of Simpson's diversity index over productive rearrangements. TCRdb re-hosts the immuneACCESS table, in-frame sequences only. Its copies lack some clones; in the studies checked, an unresolved V gene accounts for under half of them, and the cause for the rest is not known. Clonal size and the V and J genes are those of that table, whereas D and trimming came from the DNA. This sample has approximately 170,000 clones in its table, and 65% to 85% of those were observed once. The leading ten clones occupy roughly 3% of the sample.

This TCR was sampled from a woman in her 30s who had recovered from COVID-19. Sequenced sample: PBMCs or T cells enriched from blood (not recorded which). The rearrangement combines TRBV28 with TRBJ1-3; TRBD1 could be the D gene, as 5 bases match. The CDR3 sequence is CASRPGGVEGSGNTIYF. The base sequence is TGTGCCAGCAGACCGGGGGGGGTAGAAGGCTCTGGAAACACCATATATTTT.